These 22 T cell receptor beta chains were all obtained from the same sample, sequenced in a study of T and B cells in COVID-19 patients. TRB was amplified from around 250-460 ng of blood genomic DNA. TRB rearrangements were amplified by multiplex PCR with BIOMED2 TRB-A/B primers. TCRdb ran MiXCR on the multiplex PCR reads and lists one entry per CDR3 protein. This table holds about 11,000 distinct CDR3 sequences, 25% to 35% found once. Sequenced input: blood. These receptors came from a human donor who had recovered from COVID-19.

The chain couples TRBV4-2 to TRBJ2-7; D gene uncertain. The CDR3 has 13 residues. Germline lookup yields CDR1 LGHNA and CDR2 YNFKEQ. V shed 4 bases and J shed 7 bases, with 14 bases lying between them. The CDR3 protein is CASSLSSGQEQYF. In DNA, the CDR3 is TGTGCCAGCAGCCTCTCATCGGGCCAAGAGCAGTACTTC.

The V and J genes are TRBV28 and TRBJ2-5; D is undetermined. Germline values: CDR1 MDHEN, CDR2 SYDVKM. The CDR3 loop spans 13 amino acids. V gave up 5 bases and J gave up 5 bases, with 12 bases separating them. This CDR3 reads CASSPVDRETQYF. In DNA, the CDR3 is TGTGCCAGCAGTCCAGTAGATCGGGAGACCCAGTACTTC.

This CDR3 reads CSAHRETDTQYF. CDR3 coding DNA: TGCAGTGCCCACCGGGAGACAGATACGCAGTATTTT. The chain links TRBV20-1 to TRBJ2-3; D might be TRBD2 (6 bases). The CDR3 spans 12 residues. V was pared by 6 bases and J by 3 bases, with 10 bases between. Per the germline V gene, CDR1 is DFQATT and CDR2 is SNEGSKA (reference sequence).

The chain carries TRBV20-1 and TRBJ2-2; 14 nucleotides align to TRBD2. The CDR3 sequence is 17 residues long. J was trimmed by 2 bases and V by 4 bases; bases with no gene match: 6. Germline V gene data show CDR1 as DFQATT and CDR2 as SNEGSKA (reference sequence). The CDR3 DNA follows: TGCAGTGCTACCGAAGGGACTAGCGGGAGAAACACCGGGGAGCTGTTTTTT. Amino acids: CSATEGTSGRNTGELFF.

The chain uses TRBV11-1 and TRBJ2-3; D is uncertain. The ends were cut back, 4 bases at V and 3 bases at J, with 14 bases in the middle. The CDR3 has 15 amino acids. Germline lookup yields CDR1 SGHAT and CDR2 FQDESV (reference sequence). The CDR3 region has the DNA TGTGCCAGCAGCTGGCAGGAGTCGAGGACAGATACGCAGTATTTT. Amino acid sequence: CASSWQESRTDTQYF.

This clonotype was picked up a small number of times. The rearrangement uses TRBV24-1 and TRBJ1-5; D is unresolved. This CDR3 contains 14 residues. V lost 4 bases and J lost 4, with 10 bases in between. Germline assignment: CDR1 KGHDR and CDR2 SFDVKD. This CDR3 is CATSDTVFNQPQHF. CDR3 DNA sequence: TGTGCCACCAGTGACACAGTTTTTAATCAGCCCCAGCATTTT.

This clonotype was recorded a few times. This chain joins TRBV5-1 and TRBJ2-6; TRBD1 aligns across 10 bases. The CDR3 has 19 amino acids. Trimming removed 3 bases from V and 4 bases from J; junction bases left unmatched: 13. Germline assignment: CDR1 SGHRS and CDR2 YFSETQ. Here the CDR3 reads CASSSSGTGVSRGANVLTF. The CDR3 region has the DNA TGCGCCAGCAGCTCATCCGGGACAGGGGTTTCCCGGGGGGCCAACGTCCTGACTTTC.

This clonotype turned up a few times. CDR3 coding DNA: TGTGCCAGCAAAAATCCCCAAAGTCGGGAGACCCAGTACTTC. Translation gives CASKNPQSRETQYF. The rearrangement joins TRBV18 to TRBJ2-5; D unresolved. Germline V CDR1 and CDR2: KGHSH, LQKENI. Between the trimmed V and J ends, which lost 8 bases and 5 bases, there was a span of 18 bases. The CDR3 has 14 residues. The full variable domain, in which reference TRBV18 and TRBJ2-5 provide the parts outside the CDR3, is NAGVMQNPRHLVRRRGQEARLRCSPMKGHSHVYWYRQLPEEGLKFMVYLQKENIIDESGMPKERFSAEFPKEGPSILRIQQVVRGDSAAYFCASKNPQSRETQYFGPGTRLLVL.

Only a few counts were recorded for this clonotype. The chain uses TRBV5-6 and TRBJ1-1, with D maybe TRBD1 (5 bases). The CDR3 is 15 residues long. Germline CDR1 is SGHDT and CDR2 is YYEEEE. V lost 0 bases and J lost 1, with 10 bases in between. In DNA form, the CDR3 reads TGTGCCAGCAGCTTGGCCCACGGGGGGAACACTGAAGCTTTCTTT. Translated, it gives CASSLAHGGNTEAFF.

V usage is TRBV2 and J usage is TRBJ1-5; 9 nucleotides align to TRBD1. V was clipped by 4 bases and J by 2 bases; unmatched bases: 0. This CDR3 has 14 amino acids. Germline CDR1 SNHLY, CDR2 FYNNEI. CDR3 sequence reads: CASSGTGGNQPQHF. In DNA, the CDR3 is TGTGCCAGCAGTGGGACAGGGGGCAATCAGCCCCAGCATTTT.

The rearrangement uses TRBV12-3 or TRBV12-4 and TRBJ1-2; no reliable D call. The CDR3 spans 11 residues. The V end was cut by 5 bases, the J end by 8 bases, with 9 bases between. The CDR3 protein is CASSTGPGYTF. The CDR3 bases are TGTGCCAGCAGTACCGGCCCCGGCTACACCTTC.

The V and J genes are TRBV24-1 and TRBJ1-5; D unresolved. V was cut by 3 bases and J by 7 bases, with 12 bases left in between. Germline CDR1 and CDR2: KGHDR and SFDVKD. The CDR3 contains 14 residues. As DNA, the CDR3 is TGTGCCACCAGTGATCCTGGGTCTGGACAGCCCCAGCATTTT. The encoded protein is CATSDPGSGQPQHF.

Concerning this clonotype: Possible read error: a much larger clone is one base away. This chain links TRBV6-5 with TRBJ2-2; 7 positions match TRBD2. Trimming at V came to 8 bases and at J to 5 bases, leaving 8 bases not matched to a gene. The CDR3 is 14 amino acids. Germline V CDR1 and CDR2: MNHEY, SVGAGI. CDR3 bases: TGTGCCAGCTGGGCGGGAGTTTGGACCGGGGAGCTGTTTTTT. Translation: CASWAGVWTGELFF.

CDR3 sequence: CASSKGEAYEQYV. CDR3 DNA sequence: TGTGCCAGCAGCAAGGGGGAAGCCTACGAGCAGTACGTC. V is TRBV5-6 and J is TRBJ2-7, with TRBD1 as a possible D gene (6 bases). Germline-derived CDR1 and CDR2 are SGHDT and YYEEEE. V lost 4 bases to trimming and J lost 2 bases, with 10 bases between them. This CDR3 has 13 residues.

This clonotype has at least ten counts. The J gene is TRBJ1-1, the V gene TRBV29-1; 8 nucleotides match TRBD1. The length of the CDR3 is 13 residues. The germline CDR1 and CDR2 sequences are SQVTM and ANQGSEA. The ends lost 5 bases at V and 3 bases at J; junction bases unmatched: 5. CDR3 protein: CSVTNRGYTEAFF. For the CDR3, the DNA is TGCAGCGTTACAAACAGGGGGTACACTGAAGCTTTCTTT.

The chain joins TRBV7-6 to TRBJ2-2; 10 bases agree with TRBD1. The germline gives CDR1 SGHVS, CDR2 FNYEAQ. This CDR3 region has 15 residues. V lost 6 bases and J lost 4; bases outside the gene matches: 5. CDR3 region: CASSPDRGLTGELFF. CDR3 in DNA: TGTGCCAGCAGTCCCGACAGGGGGCTCACCGGGGAGCTGTTTTTT.

This clonotype was seen a few times. This chain joins TRBV7-2 and TRBJ2-7, with 7 nucleotides matching TRBD2. Germline V gene sequence: CDR1 SGHTA, CDR2 FQGNSA. CDR3 length equals 13 residues. Trimming removed 0 bases from V and 9 bases from J; junction bases left unmatched: 5. CDR3 region: CASSLAHREAQYF. The CDR3 coding sequence is TGTGCCAGCAGCTTAGCGCATCGGGAGGCGCAGTACTTC.

This clonotype has just a few counts. For the CDR3, the DNA is TGTGCCAGCAGTTCGGTTTTAGCCAAAAACATTCAGTACTTC. Its protein product is CASSSVLAKNIQYF. This sequence joins TRBV6-1 and TRBJ2-4; no firm D call. This CDR3 region has 14 residues. Trimming removed 5 bases from V and 0 bases from J, with 8 bases in between. Germline CDR1 reads MNHNS; CDR2 reads SASEGT.

This chain connects TRBV5-4 to TRBJ2-7, with D uncertain. Trimming took off 7 bases at V and 0 bases at J, with 14 bases between the two ends. The CDR3 is made up of 14 amino acids. The germline CDR1 and CDR2 sequences are SGHNT and YYREEE (reference sequence). Here the CDR3 DNA reads TGTGCCAGCCAGGCGGCCTTGAGCTCCTACGAGCAGTACTTC. Its translation is CASQAALSSYEQYF.

This clonotype was seen repeatedly, ten times or more. The genes are TRBV6-2 or TRBV6-3 and TRBJ2-5; 9 bases fit TRBD1. Per the germline V gene, CDR1 is MNHEY and CDR2 is SVGEGT. V lost 5 bases and J lost 2; bases outside the gene matches: 9. The CDR3 runs to 16 residues. The CDR3 coding sequence is TGTGCCAGCAGTAGACACGGCGGGACAGGGCAAGAGACCCAGTACTTC. It is translated as CASSRHGGTGQETQYF.

About this clonotype: A much larger clonotype is one base distant, so this may be a read error. J is TRBJ2-1 and V is TRBV12-3 or TRBV12-4; 8 bases map to TRBD2. This CDR3 region has 16 residues. Trimming cost V 6 bases and J 7 bases; bases outside gene matches: 14. This CDR3 reads CASSRGPAGVGNEQFF. For the CDR3, the DNA is TGTGCCAGCAGCCGAGGACCAGCGGGAGTGGGAAATGAGCAGTTCTTC.

By share, this clonotype counts as medium-sized. The chain uses TRBV19 and TRBJ2-3; D possibly corresponds to TRBD2 (6 bases). The V and J ends lost 4 bases and 0 bases respectively, with 17 bases between them. CDR1 is LNHDA, CDR2 SQIVND, per germline (reference sequence). This CDR3 has 17 amino acids. The CDR3 DNA reads TGTGCCAGTAGTAAACTTCAGGGACTCTTCAGCACAGATACGCAGTATTTT. Its protein product is CASSKLQGLFSTDTQYF.